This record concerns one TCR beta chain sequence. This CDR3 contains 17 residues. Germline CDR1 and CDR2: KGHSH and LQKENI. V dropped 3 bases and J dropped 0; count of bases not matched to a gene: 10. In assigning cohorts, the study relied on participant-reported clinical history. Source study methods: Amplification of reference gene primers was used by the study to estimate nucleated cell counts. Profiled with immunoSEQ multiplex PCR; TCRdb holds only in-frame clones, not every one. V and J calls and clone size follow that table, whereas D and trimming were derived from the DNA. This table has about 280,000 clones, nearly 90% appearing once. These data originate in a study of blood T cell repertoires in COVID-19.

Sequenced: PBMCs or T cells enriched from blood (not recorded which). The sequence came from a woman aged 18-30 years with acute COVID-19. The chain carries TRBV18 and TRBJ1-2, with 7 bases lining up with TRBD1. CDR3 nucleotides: TGTGCCAGCTCACCTAAATTACAGGGGCCGGCTAACTATGGCTACACCTTC. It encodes CASSPKLQGPANYGYTF.